This T cell receptor (beta chain) was identified during a study of T cell responses to AZD1222 COVID-19 vaccine. Only in-frame clones appear in the TCRdb table, and some are missing; sequencing was by immunoSEQ multiplex PCR. The data show over 90,000 clones, around 86% seen once. Germline loops: CDR1 MGHDK, CDR2 SYGVNS. This CDR3 region has 12 residues. V lost 5 bases and J 4 bases, leaving 6 bases between the germline ends. The sequences come from peripheral blood, collected on day 0 of AZD1222 vaccination. The chain combines TRBV25-1 with TRBJ1-5; D is undetermined. This clonotype was sampled from an adult in good health. CDR3 protein: CASSRDNQPQHF. The CDR3 DNA follows: TGTGCCAGCAGTCGAGATAATCAGCCCCAGCATTTT.